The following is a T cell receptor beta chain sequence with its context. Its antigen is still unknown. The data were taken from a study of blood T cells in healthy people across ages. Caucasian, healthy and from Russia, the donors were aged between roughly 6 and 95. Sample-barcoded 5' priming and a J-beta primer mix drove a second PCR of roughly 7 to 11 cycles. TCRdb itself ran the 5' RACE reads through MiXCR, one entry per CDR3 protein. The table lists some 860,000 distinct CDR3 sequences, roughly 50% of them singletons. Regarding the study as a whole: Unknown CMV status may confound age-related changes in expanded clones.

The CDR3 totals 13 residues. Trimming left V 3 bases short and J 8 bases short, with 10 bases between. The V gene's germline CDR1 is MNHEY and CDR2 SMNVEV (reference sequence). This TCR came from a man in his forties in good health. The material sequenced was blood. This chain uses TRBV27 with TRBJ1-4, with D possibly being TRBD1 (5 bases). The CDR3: CASSFGTPEKLFF. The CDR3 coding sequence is TGTGCCAGCAGTTTCGGGACTCCCGAAAAACTGTTTTTT.